This note documents a single T cell receptor beta chain sequence. Its antigen is not known. Germline assignment: CDR1 SGHDN and CDR2 FVKESK. This CDR3 has 14 amino acids. cDNA encoding TCR beta was synthesized via 5'RACE template switching incorporating UMIs. TCRdb re-called the 5' RACE reads, yielding one record per CDR3 amino acid sequence without DNA. In all, the sample yields about 150,000 distinct CDR3 sequences. This entry comes from a study of T cells expressing NK-cell markers. About the research overall: Sorted CD3+CD56-NKG2C+, CD3+CD56+NKG2C+ and CD3+CD56+NKG2C- T cells supplied the TCR beta repertoires. Seven of the eight sequenced donors were HCMV-seropositive; one was seronegative.

Study findings and constraints: In about six donors, dominant CD3+CD56+NKG2C+ clones formed about 1.0-7.0% of CD8+ cells.

The sequence was obtained from a woman aged 50 to 60 in good health. The chain has TRBV14 and TRBJ2-5; TCRdb selects TRBD1, and the lack of DNA leaves this call unchecked. The sample consisted of blood T cells: a sorted CD56 or NKG2C T cell subset, CD4+ or CD8+ T cells, or bulk PBMC T cells (not recorded which). CDR3 residues: CASSPTALQETQYF. The full variable domain, rest sourced from reference TRBV14 and TRBJ2-5, is EAGVTQFPSHSVIEKGQTVTLRCDPISGHDNLYWYRRVMGKEIKFLLHFVKESKQDESGMPNNRFLAERTGGTYSTLKVQPAELEDSGVYFCASSPTALQETQYFGPGTRLLVL.